This TCR beta chain was captured in a study of CD8+ T cells in alopecia areata. It was cDNA, reverse transcribed from extracted RNA, that served as the sequencing template. This table comes from immunoSEQ multiplex PCR, and its TCRdb copy is limited to in-frame clones, with some not included. The sample lists about 270,000 clones; about 62% were seen once. This sample's treatment: oral pan-JAK inhibitor, 5-10 mg twice daily. Germline trimming cut 0 bases from V and 2 bases from J; bases unmatched to any gene: 3. The germline V gene has CDR1 LGHNA and CDR2 YNFKEQ. The CDR3 runs 15 residues. Source: CD4+ T cells sorted from blood, taken around week 54, from a patient treated with tofacitinib. V and J are TRBV4-2 and TRBJ2-7; 8 bases are shared with TRBD2. This clonotype was sampled from a human donor with alopecia areata. The CDR3 nucleotides are TGTGCCAGCAGCCAAGATCCAGCGGGGGCCTACGAGCAGTACTTC. Translating gives CASSQDPAGAYEQYF.